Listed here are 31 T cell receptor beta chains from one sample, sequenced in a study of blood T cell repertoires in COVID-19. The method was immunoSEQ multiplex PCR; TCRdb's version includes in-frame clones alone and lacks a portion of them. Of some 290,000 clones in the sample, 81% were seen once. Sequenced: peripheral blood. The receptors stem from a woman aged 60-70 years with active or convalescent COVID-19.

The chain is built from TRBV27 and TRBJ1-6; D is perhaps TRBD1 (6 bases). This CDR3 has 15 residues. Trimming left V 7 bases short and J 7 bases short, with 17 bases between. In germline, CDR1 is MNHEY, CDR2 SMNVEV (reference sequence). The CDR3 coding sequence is TGTGCCAGCACCCCGGGGCGGCAGGGGAATTCACCCCTCCACTTT. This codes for CASTPGRQGNSPLHF.

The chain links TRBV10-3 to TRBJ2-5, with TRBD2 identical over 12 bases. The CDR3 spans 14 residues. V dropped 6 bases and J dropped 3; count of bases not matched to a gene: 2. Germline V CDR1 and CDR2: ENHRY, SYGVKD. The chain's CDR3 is CAISRTSGEETQYF. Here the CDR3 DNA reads TGTGCCATCAGCCGGACTAGCGGGGAAGAGACCCAGTACTTC.

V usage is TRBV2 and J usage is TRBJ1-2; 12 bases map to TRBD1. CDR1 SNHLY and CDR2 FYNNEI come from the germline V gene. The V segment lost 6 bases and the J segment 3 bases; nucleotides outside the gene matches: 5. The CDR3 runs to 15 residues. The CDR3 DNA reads TGTGCCAGCAGAGGGACAGGGGGCGCACACTATGGCTACACCTTC. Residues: CASRGTGGAHYGYTF.

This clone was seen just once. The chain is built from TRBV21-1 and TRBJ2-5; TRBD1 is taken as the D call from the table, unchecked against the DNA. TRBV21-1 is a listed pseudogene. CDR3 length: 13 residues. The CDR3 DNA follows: TGTGCCAGCAGCTCCCAGGGGTGGGATGGGGGGTACTTC. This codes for CASSSQGWDGGYF.

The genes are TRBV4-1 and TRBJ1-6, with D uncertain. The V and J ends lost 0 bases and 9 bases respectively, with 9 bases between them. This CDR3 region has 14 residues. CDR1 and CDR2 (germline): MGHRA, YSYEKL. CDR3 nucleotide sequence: TGCGCCAGCAGCCAAGATCAAGGAGGTTCACCCCTCCACTTT. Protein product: CASSQDQGGSPLHF.

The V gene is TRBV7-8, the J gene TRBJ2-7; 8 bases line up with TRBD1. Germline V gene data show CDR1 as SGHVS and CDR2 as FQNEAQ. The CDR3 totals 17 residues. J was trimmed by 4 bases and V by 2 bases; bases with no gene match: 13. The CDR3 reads CASSLLPGQGERYEQYF. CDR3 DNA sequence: TGTGCCAGCAGCTTACTTCCCGGACAGGGAGAAAGGTACGAGCAGTACTTC.

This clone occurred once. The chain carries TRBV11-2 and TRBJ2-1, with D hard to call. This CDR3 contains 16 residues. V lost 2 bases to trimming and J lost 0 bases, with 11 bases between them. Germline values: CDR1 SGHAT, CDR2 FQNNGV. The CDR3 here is CASSLFRFSSYNEQFF. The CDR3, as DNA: TGTGCCAGCAGCTTATTCCGATTTAGCTCCTACAATGAGCAGTTCTTC.

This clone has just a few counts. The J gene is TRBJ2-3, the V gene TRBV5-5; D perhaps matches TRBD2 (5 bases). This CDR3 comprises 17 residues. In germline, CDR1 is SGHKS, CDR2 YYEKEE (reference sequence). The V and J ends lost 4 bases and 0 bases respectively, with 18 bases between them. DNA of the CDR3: TGTGCCAGCAGCCCCCGGTGGGAGACCCTCAGCACAGATACGCAGTATTTT. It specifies CASSPRWETLSTDTQYF.

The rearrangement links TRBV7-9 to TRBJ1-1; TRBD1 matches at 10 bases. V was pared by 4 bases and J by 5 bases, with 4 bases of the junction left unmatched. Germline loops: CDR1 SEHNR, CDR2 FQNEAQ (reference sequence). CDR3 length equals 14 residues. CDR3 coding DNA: TGTGCCAGCAGCTCTGACAGGGGGCAAACTGAAGCTTTCTTT. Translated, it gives CASSSDRGQTEAFF.

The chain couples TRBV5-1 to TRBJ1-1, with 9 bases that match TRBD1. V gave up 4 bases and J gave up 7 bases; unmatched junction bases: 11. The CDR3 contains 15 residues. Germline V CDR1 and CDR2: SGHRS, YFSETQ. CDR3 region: CASSLWTGADFEAFF. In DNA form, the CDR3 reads TGCGCCAGCAGCCTCTGGACAGGGGCGGATTTTGAAGCTTTCTTT.

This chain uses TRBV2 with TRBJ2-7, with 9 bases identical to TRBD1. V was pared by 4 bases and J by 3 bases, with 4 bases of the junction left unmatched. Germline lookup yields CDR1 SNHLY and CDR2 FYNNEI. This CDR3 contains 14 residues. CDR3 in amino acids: CASSVTGGDYEQYF. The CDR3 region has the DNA TGTGCCAGCAGTGTGACAGGGGGAGACTACGAGCAGTACTTC.

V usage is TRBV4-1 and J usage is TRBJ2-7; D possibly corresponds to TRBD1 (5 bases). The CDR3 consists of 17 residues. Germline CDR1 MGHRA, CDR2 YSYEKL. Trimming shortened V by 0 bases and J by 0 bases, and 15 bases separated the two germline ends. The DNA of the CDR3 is TGCGCCAGCAGCCAAGATCCGAGGACAAGGAGCTCCTACGAGCAGTACTTC. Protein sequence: CASSQDPRTRSSYEQYF.

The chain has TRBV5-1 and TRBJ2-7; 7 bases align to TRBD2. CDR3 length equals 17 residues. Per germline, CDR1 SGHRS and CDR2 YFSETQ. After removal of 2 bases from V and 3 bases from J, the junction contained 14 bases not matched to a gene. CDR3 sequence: CASSFLPTSGVDYEQYF. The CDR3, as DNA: TGCGCCAGCAGCTTCCTGCCAACGAGCGGGGTCGACTACGAGCAGTACTTC.

For the CDR3, the DNA is TGTGCCAGCAGTTCACGTACCGGATCAGGTGATACGCAGTATTTT. It specifies CASSSRTGSGDTQYF. The genes are TRBV11-3 and TRBJ2-3, with no clear D. The germline gives CDR1 SGHNT, CDR2 YENEEA. The CDR3 covers 15 residues. The V gene lost 6 bases and the J gene lost 6 bases, with 19 bases spanning the gap.

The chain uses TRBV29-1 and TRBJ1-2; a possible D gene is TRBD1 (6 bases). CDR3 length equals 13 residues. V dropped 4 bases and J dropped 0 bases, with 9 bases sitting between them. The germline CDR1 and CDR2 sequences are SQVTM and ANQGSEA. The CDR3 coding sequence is TGCAGCGTTGTGGACAGATCTAACTATGGCTACACCTTC. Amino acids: CSVVDRSNYGYTF.

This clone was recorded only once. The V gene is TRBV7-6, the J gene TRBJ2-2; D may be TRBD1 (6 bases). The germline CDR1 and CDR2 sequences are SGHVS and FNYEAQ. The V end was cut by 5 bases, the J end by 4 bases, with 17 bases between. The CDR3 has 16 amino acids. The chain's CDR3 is CASSARVDSSTGELFF. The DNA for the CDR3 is TGTGCCAGCAGCGCCCGGGTGGACAGTTCCACCGGGGAGCTGTTTTTT.

The CDR3 sequence: CASSQVIRGGGLNSPLHF. In DNA form, the CDR3 reads TGTGCCAGCAGCCAAGTGATTCGGGGAGGGGGGTTGAATTCACCCCTCCACTTT. The rearrangement links TRBV3-1 (or the pseudogene TRBV3-2) to TRBJ1-6, with a possible D match to TRBD1 (6 bases). CDR1 and CDR2 from the germline V gene are LGHDT and YNNKEL (reference sequence). Trimming removed 1 base from V and 7 bases from J, with 20 bases in between. The CDR3 is 18 residues long.

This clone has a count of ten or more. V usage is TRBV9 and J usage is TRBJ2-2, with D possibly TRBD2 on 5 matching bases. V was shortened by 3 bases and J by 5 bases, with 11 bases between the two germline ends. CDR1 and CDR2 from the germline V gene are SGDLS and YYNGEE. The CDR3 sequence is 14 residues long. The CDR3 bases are TGTGCCAGCAGCGGAAGAGAGGGTACCGGGGAGCTGTTTTTT. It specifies CASSGREGTGELFF.

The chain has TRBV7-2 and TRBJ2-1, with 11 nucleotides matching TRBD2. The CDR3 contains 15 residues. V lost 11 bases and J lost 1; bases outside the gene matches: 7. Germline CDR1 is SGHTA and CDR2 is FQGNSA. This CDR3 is CAWGSGGASYNEQFF. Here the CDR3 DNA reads TGTGCCTGGGGTAGCGGGGGGGCTTCCTACAATGAGCAGTTCTTC.

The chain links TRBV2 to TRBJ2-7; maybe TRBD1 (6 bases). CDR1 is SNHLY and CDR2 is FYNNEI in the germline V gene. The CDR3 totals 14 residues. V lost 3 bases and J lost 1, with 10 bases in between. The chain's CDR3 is CASSDGDRSYEQYF. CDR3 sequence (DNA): TGTGCCAGCAGTGATGGAGACAGGTCCTACGAGCAGTACTTC. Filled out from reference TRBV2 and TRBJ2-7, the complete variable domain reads EPEVTQTPSHQVTQMGQEVILRCVPISNHLYFYWYRQILGQKVEFLVSFYNNEISEKSEIFDDQFSVERPDGSNFTLKIRSTKLEDSAMYFCASSDGDRSYEQYFGPGTRLTVT.

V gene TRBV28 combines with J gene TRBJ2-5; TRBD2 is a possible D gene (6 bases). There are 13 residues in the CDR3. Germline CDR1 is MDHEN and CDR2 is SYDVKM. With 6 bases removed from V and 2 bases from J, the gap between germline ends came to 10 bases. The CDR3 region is CASSVRGQETQYF. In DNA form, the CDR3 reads TGTGCCAGCAGCGTCCGGGGGCAAGAGACCCAGTACTTC.

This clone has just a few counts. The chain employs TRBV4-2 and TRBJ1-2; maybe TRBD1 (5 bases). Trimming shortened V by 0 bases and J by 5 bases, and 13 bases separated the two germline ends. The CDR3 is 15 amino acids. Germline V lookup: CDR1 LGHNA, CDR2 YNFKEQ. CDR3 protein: CASSQEAGSDYGYTF. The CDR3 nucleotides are TGTGCCAGCAGCCAAGAGGCAGGGTCCGATTATGGCTACACCTTC.

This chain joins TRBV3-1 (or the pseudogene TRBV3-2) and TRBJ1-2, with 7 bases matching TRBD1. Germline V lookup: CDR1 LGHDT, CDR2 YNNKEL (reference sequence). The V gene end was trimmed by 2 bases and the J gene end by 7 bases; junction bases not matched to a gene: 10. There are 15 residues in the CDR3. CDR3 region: CASSQQGGGSPGYTF. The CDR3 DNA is TGTGCCAGCAGCCAACAAGGAGGGGGCTCCCCTGGCTACACCTTC.

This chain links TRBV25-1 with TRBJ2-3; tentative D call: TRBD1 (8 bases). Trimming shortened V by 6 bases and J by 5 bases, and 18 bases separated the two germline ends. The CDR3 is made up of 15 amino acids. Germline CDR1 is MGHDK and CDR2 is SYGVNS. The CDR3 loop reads CASSRRQGRGDTQYF. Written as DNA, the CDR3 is TGTGCCAGCAGCAGGAGACAGGGGAGGGGAGATACGCAGTATTTT.

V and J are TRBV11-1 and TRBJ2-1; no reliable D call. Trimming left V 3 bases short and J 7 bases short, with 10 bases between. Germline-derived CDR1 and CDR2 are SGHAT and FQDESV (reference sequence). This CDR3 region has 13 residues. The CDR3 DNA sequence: TGTGCCAGCAGCTTCCTCTCGTTAAATGAGCAGTTCTTC. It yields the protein CASSFLSLNEQFF.

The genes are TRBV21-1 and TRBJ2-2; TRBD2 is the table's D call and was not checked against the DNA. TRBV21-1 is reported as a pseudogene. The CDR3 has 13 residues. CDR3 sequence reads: CASYGGTTGELFF. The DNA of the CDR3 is TGTGCCAGCTACGGAGGGACCACCGGGGAGCTGTTTTTT.

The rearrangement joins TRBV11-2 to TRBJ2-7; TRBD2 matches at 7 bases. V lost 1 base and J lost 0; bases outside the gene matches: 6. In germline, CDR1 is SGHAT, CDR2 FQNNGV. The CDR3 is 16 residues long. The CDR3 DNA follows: TGTGCCAGCAGCTTAGGGCTAGCGGTGTCCTCCTACGAGCAGTACTTC. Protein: CASSLGLAVSSYEQYF.

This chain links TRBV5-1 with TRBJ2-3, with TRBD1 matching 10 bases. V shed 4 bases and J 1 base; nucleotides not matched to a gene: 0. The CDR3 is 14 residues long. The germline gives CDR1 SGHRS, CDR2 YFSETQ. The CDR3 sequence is CASSGTGGTDTQYF. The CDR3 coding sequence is TGCGCCAGCAGCGGGACAGGGGGCACAGATACGCAGTATTTT.

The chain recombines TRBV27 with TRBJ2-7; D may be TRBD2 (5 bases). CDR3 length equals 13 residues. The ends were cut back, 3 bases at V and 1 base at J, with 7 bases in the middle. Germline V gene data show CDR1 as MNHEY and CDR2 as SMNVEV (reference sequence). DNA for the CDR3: TGTGCCAGCAGTTTCCGGGAATCCTACGAGCAGTACTTC. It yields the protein CASSFRESYEQYF.

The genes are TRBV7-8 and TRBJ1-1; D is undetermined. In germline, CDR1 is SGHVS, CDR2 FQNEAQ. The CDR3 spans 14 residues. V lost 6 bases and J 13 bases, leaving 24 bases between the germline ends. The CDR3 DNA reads TGTGCCAGCAGACCTGCGGGAGAGGGCTTTAAAGTTTTCTTT. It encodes CASRPAGEGFKVFF.

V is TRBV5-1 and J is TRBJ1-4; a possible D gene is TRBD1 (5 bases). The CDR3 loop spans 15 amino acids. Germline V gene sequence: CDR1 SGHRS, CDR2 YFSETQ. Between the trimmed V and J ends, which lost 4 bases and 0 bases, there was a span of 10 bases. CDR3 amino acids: CASSPGHATNEKLFF. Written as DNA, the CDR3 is TGCGCCAGCAGCCCCGGACACGCAACTAATGAAAAACTGTTTTTT.